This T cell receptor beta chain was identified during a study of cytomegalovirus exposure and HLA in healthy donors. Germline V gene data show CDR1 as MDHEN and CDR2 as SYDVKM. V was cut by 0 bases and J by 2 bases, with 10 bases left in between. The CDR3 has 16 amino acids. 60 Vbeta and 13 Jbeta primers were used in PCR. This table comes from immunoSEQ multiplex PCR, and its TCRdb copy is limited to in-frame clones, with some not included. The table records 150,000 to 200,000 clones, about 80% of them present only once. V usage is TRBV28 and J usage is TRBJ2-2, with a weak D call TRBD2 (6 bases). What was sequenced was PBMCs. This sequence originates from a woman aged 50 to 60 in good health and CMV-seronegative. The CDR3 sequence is CASSLWVAENTGELFF. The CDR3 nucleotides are TGTGCCAGCAGTTTATGGGTAGCGGAAAACACCGGGGAGCTGTTTTTT. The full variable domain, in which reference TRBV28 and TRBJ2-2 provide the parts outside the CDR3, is DVKVTQSSRYLVKRTGEKVFLECVQDMDHENMFWYRQDPGLGLRLIYFSYDVKMKEKGDIPEGYSVSREKKERFSLILESASTNQTSMYLCASSLWVAENTGELFFGEGSRLTVL.